The subject of this entry is one T cell receptor (beta chain). Its antigen is not known. The junction departs from the called germline gene at one end, perhaps through a read error. Some clones are missing from TCRdb's copy, which holds only in-frame ones; the method was immunoSEQ multiplex PCR. The sample contains roughly 40,000 clones, around 83% of which appear only once. The germline V gene encodes CDR1 LNHDA and CDR2 SQIVND (reference sequence). CDR3 length equals 14 residues. This sample was taken from a study of Ad26.COV2.S vaccination and SARS-CoV-2 variants. Findings of the study overall: Possible underestimation of total T cell responses by the TCR breadth and depth analyses was noted.

V and J are TRBV19 and TRBJ2-3, with 7 bases fitting TRBD1. Sequencing was performed on peripheral blood, taken after recovery from COVID-19. The sequence was obtained from a human donor who had recovered from COVID-19. The DNA for the CDR3 is TGTGCGAGTAGGCAGGGGGTTTCAACAGATACGCAGTATTTT. This encodes CASRQGVSTDTQYF.